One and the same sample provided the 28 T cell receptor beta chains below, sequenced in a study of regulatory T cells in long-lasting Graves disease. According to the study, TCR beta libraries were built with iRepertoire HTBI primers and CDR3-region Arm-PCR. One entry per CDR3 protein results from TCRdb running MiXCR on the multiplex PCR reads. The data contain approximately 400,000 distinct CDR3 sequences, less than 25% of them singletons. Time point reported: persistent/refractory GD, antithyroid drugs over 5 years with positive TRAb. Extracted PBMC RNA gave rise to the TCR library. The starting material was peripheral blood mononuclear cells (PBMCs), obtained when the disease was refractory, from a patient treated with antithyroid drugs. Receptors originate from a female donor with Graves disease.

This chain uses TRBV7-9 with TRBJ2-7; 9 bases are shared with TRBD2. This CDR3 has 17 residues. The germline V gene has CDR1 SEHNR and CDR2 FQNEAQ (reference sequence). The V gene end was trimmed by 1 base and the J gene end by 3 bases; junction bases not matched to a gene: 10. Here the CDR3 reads CASSLGGLAGEYYEQYF. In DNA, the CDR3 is TGTGCCAGCAGCTTAGGCGGGTTAGCGGGAGAATACTACGAGCAGTACTTC.

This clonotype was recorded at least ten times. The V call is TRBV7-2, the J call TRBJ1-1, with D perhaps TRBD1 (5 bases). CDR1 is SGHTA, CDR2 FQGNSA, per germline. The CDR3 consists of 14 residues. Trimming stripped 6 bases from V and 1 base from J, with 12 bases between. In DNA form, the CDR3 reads TGTGCCAGCAGGCAGGGACGCACGAACACTGAAGCTTTCTTT. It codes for CASRQGRTNTEAFF.

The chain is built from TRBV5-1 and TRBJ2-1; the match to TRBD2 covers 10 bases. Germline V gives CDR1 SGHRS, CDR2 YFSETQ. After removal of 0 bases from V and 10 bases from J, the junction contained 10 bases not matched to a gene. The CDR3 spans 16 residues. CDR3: CASSLGVAGGTGEQFF. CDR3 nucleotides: TGCGCCAGCAGCTTGGGAGTAGCGGGAGGAACGGGGGAGCAGTTCTTC.

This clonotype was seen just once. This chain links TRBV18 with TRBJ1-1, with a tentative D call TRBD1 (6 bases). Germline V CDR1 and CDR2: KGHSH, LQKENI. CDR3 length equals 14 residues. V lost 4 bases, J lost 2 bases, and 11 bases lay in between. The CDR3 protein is CASSHRDVNTEAFF. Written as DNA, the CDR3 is TGTGCCAGCTCACACAGGGATGTCAACACTGAAGCTTTCTTT.

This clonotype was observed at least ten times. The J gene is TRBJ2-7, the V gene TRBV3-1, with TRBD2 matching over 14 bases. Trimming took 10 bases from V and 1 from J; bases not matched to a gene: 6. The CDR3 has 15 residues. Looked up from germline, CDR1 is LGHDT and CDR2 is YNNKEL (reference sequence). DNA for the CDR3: TGTGCCACAGGGACTAGCGGGAGTTTTTCCTACGAGCAGTACTTC. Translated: CATGTSGSFSYEQYF.

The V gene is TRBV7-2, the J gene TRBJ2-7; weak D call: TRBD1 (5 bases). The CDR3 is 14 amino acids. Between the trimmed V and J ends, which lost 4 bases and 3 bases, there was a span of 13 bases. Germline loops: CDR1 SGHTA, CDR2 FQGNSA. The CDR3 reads CASSSTRTLYEQYF. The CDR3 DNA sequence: TGTGCCAGCAGCTCCACCCGGACACTCTACGAGCAGTACTTC.

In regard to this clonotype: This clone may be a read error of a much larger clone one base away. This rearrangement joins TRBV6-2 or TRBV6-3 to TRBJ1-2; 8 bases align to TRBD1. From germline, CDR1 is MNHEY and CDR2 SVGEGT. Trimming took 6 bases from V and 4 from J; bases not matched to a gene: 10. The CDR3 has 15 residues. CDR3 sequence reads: CASSPGTGTSYGYTF. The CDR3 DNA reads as TGTGCCAGCAGCCCCGGGACAGGTACATCCTATGGCTACACCTTC.

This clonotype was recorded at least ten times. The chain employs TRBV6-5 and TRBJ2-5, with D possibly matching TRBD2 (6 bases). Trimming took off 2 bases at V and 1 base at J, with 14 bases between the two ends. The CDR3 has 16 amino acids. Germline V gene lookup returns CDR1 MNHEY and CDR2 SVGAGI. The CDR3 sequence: CASSYDGRRVQETQYF. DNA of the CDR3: TGTGCCAGCAGTTACGACGGCAGGAGGGTCCAAGAGACCCAGTACTTC.

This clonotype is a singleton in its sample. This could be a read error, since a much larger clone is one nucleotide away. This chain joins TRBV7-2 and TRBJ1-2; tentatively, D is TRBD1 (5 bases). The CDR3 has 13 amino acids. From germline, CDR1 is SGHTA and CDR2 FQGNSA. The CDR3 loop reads CASSLTGPYGCTF. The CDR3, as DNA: TGTGCCAGCAGTCTTACAGGTCCCTATGGCTGCACCTTC.

Here the CDR3 DNA reads TGCAGTGCTAGTACGGTACAGGGAGAGACCCAGTACTTC. Its translation: CSASTVQGETQYF. The chain has TRBV20-1 and TRBJ2-5; D possibly corresponds to TRBD1 (6 bases). In germline, CDR1 is DFQATT, CDR2 SNEGSKA (reference sequence). The CDR3 is made up of 13 amino acids. V shed 3 bases and J shed 4 bases, with 12 bases lying between them.

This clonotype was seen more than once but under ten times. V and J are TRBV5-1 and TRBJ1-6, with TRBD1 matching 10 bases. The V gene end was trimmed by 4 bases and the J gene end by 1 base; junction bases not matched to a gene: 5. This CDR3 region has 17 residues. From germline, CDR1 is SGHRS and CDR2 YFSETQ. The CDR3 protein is CASSSGTGDSYNSPLHF. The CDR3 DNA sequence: TGCGCCAGCAGCAGCGGGACAGGGGATTCCTATAATTCACCCCTCCACTTT.

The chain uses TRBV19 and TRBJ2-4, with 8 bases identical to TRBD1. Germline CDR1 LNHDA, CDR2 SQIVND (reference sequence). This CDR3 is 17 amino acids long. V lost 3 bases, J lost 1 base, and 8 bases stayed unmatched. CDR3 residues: CASSIQAQGVAKNIQYF. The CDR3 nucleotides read TGTGCCAGTAGTATTCAAGCACAGGGGGTTGCCAAAAACATTCAGTACTTC.

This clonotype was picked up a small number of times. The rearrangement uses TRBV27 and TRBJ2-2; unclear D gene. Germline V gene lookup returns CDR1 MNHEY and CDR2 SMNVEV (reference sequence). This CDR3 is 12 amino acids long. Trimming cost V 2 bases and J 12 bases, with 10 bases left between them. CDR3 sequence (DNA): TGTGCCAGCAGTTTACTTGGCGTGCAGCTGTTTTTT. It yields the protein CASSLLGVQLFF.

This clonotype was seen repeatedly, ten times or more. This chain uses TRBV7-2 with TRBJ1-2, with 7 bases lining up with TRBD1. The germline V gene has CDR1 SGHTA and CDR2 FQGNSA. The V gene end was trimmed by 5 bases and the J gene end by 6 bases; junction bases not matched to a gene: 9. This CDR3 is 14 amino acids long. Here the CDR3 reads CASSAWGTADGYTF. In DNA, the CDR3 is TGTGCCAGCAGCGCATGGGGGACAGCTGATGGCTACACCTTC.

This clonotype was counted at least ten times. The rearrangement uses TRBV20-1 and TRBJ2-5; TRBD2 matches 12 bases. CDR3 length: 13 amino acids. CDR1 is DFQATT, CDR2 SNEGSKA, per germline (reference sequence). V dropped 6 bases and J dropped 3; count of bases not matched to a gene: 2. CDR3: CSAPSGGEETQYF. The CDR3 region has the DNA TGCAGTGCACCTAGCGGGGGGGAAGAGACCCAGTACTTC.

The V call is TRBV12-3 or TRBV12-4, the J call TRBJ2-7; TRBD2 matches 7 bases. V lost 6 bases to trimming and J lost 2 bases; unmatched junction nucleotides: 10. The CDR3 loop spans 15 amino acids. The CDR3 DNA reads TGTGCCAGCAGGGGGGGGACGGGACCTACCTACGAGCAGTACTTC. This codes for CASRGGTGPTYEQYF.

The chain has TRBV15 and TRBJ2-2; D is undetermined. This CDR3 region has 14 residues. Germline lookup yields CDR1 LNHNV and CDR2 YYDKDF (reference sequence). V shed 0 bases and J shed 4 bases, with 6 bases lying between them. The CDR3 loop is CATSRDQVTGELFF. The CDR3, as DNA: TGTGCCACCAGCAGAGATCAGGTCACCGGGGAGCTGTTTTTT. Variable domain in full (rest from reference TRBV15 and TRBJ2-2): DAMVIQNPRYQVTQFGKPVTLSCSQTLNHNVMYWYQQKSSQAPKLLFHYYDKDFNNEADTPDNFQSRRPNTSFCFLDIRSPGLGDTAMYLCATSRDQVTGELFFGEGSRLTVL.

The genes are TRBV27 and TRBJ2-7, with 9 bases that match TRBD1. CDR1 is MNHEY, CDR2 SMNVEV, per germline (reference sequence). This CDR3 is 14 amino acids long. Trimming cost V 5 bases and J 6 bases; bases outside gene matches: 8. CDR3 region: CASSDGTGNREQYF. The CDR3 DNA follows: TGTGCCAGCAGTGACGGGACAGGGAATCGCGAGCAGTACTTC.

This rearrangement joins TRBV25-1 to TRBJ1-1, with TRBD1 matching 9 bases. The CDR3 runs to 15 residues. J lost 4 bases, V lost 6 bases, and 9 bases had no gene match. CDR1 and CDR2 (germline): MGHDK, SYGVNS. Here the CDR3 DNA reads TGTGCCAGCAGACCCACTCCGGACAGGGGCACTGAAGCTTTCTTT. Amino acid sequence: CASRPTPDRGTEAFF.

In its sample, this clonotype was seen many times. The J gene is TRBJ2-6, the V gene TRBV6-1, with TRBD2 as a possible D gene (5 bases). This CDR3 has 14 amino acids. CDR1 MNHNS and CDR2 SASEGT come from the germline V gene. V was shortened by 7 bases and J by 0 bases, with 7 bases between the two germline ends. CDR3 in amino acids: CASTGSSGANVLTF. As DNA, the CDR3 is TGTGCCAGCACTGGGAGCTCTGGGGCCAACGTCCTGACTTTC.

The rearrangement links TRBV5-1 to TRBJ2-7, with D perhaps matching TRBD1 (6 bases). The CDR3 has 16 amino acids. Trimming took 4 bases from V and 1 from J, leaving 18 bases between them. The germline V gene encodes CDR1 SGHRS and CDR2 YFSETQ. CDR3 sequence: CASSPAGTHVSYEQYF. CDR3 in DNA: TGCGCCAGCAGCCCGGCAGGGACACACGTTTCCTACGAGCAGTACTTC. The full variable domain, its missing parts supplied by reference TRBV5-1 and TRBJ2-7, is KAGVTQTPRYLIKTRGQQVTLSCSPISGHRSVSWYQQTPGQGLQFLFEYFSETQRNKGNFPGRFSGRQFSNSRSEMNVSTLELGDSALYLCASSPAGTHVSYEQYFGPGTRLTVT.

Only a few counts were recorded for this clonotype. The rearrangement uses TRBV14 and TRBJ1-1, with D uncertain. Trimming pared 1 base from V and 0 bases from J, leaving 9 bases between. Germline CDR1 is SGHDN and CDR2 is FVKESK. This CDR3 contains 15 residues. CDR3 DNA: TGTGCCAGCAGCCAAGGCCCCGGGCTGAACACTGAAGCTTTCTTT. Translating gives CASSQGPGLNTEAFF. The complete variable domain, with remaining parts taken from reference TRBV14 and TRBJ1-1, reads EAGVTQFPSHSVIEKGQTVTLRCDPISGHDNLYWYRRVMGKEIKFLLHFVKESKQDESGMPNNRFLAERTGGTYSTLKVQPAELEDSGVYFCASSQGPGLNTEAFFGQGTRLTVV.

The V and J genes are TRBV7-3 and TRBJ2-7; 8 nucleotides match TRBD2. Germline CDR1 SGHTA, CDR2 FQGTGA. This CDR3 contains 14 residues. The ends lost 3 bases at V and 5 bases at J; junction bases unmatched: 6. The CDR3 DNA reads TGTGCCAGCAGCTTTCAGCGGGAGCGCAACGAGCAGTACTTC. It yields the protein CASSFQRERNEQYF.

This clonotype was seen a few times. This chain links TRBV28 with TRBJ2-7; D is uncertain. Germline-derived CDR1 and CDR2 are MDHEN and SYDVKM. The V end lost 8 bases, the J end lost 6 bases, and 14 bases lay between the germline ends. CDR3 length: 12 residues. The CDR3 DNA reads TGTGCCAGCCGAAACTCCCTGGGCGAGCAGTACTTC. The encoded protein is CASRNSLGEQYF.

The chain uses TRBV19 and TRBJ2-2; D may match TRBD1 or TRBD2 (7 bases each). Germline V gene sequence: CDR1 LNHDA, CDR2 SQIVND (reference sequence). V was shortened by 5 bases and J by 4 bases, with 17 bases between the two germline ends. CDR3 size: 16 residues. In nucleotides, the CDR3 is TGTGCCAGTAGTCAGGGGGGAGGGCCGTTCACCGGGGAGCTGTTTTTT. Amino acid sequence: CASSQGGGPFTGELFF.

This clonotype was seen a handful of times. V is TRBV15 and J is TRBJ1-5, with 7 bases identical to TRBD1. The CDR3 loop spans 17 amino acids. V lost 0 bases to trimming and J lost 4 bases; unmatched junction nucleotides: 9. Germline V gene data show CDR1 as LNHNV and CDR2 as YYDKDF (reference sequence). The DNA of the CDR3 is TGTGCCACCAGCAGAGATCGACAGGGCCAGGGGAATCAGCCCCAGCATTTT. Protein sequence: CATSRDRQGQGNQPQHF.

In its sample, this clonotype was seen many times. DNA of the CDR3: TGTGCCAGCAGCCCCTTGACAGGGGGCTTTTACGAGCAGTACTTC. Protein sequence: CASSPLTGGFYEQYF. This chain uses TRBV7-8 with TRBJ2-7, with 10 bases aligning to TRBD1. Looked up from germline, CDR1 is SGHVS and CDR2 is FQNEAQ. The J segment lost 4 bases and the V segment lost 5 bases, leaving 8 bases of the junction unmatched. CDR3 length: 15 amino acids. Filled out from reference TRBV7-8 and TRBJ2-7, the complete variable domain reads GAGVSQSPRYKVAKRGQDVALRCDPISGHVSLFWYQQALGQGPEFLTYFQNEAQLDKSGLPSDRFFAERPEGSVSTLKIQRTQQEDSAVYLCASSPLTGGFYEQYFGPGTRLTVT.

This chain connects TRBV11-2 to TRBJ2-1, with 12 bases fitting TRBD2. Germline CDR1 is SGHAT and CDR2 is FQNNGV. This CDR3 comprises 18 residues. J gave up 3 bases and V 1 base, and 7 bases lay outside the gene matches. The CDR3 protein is CASSLGGVTSGSYNEQFF. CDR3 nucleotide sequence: TGTGCCAGCAGCTTAGGGGGGGTGACTAGCGGGAGCTACAATGAGCAGTTCTTC. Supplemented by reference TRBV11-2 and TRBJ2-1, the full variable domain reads EAGVAQSPRYKIIEKRQSVAFWCNPISGHATLYWYQQILGQGPKLLIQFQNNGVVDDSQLPKDRFSAERLKGVDSTLKIQPAKLEDSAVYLCASSLGGVTSGSYNEQFFGPGTRLTVL.